Here is one T cell receptor beta chain with its context. Per the original data handling: Using reference gene primer amplification, nucleated cell counts were estimated. Libraries were prepared by immunoSEQ multiplex PCR; TCRdb keeps only in-frame clonotypes and omits some of them. The V and J calls and clone size were taken over from that table, and D and trimming were inferred from the DNA. The profile covers about 190,000 clones, with around 84% appearing a single time and roughly a fifth taken by the ten largest. The sample is drawn from a study of blood T cell repertoires in COVID-19. Looking at the study overall: COVID-19 samples from acute and convalescent phases originated in the United States, Italy and Spain. T cells, B-cell-depleted T cells, or PBMCs provided the cDNA or gDNA that served as material.

V dropped 4 bases and J dropped 3 bases, with 9 bases sitting between them. The CDR3 extends over 13 amino acids. Germline V gives CDR1 MGHDK, CDR2 SYGVNS. The origin of this receptor is a human donor in a cohort sampled during active COVID-19. Sequenced sample: peripheral blood. The gene calls are TRBV25-1 and TRBJ1-2; D remains ambiguous. The CDR3, as DNA: TGTGCCAGCAGTGTGCGGGATCACTATGGCTACACCTTC. It specifies CASSVRDHYGYTF.